The source of this T cell receptor (beta chain) is a study of technical replicates of blood from a few donors. Assay used: immunoSEQ multiplex PCR; TCRdb lists only in-frame clones, some missing. The sample lists 60,000 to 90,000 clones; 92% were seen once. The ends were cut back, 5 bases at V and 0 bases at J, with 16 bases in the middle. This CDR3 has 16 residues. In germline, CDR1 is SGHRS, CDR2 YFSETQ. Sequenced input: T cells isolated from PBMCs. The clonotype comes from a human donor in good health. The chain couples TRBV5-1 to TRBJ2-3; a possible D gene is TRBD2 (5 bases). This chain's CDR3 is CASSGPGSYSTDTQYF. The CDR3 bases are TGCGCCAGCAGTGGACCGGGGTCCTATAGCACAGATACGCAGTATTTT.